This T cell receptor (beta chain) was recorded in a study of glioma-infiltrating T cells. This clonotype is termed large (0.1 to 1%). The antigen is undetermined. Study-level findings and limits: Tissue and blood shared very few CDR3 sequences. Above-expected tissue-blood divergence occurred in all gliomas, most in low-grade ones.

Trimming took off 5 bases at V and 5 bases at J, with 16 bases between the two ends. This CDR3 is 15 amino acids long. CDR1 is MNHEY and CDR2 is SVGEGT in the germline V gene. Using RNA template, CDR3s of TCR alpha and beta were amplified with iRepertoire arm-PCR. Input was roughly 95-450 ng of tissue mRNA or PBMC total RNA. TCRdb reprocessed the multiplex PCR reads via MiXCR and lists one record per CDR3 protein. The sample lists about 1,000 distinct CDR3 sequences; more than 55% were seen once. The chain couples TRBV6-2 or TRBV6-3 to TRBJ2-1, with a possible D match to TRBD1 (5 bases). The receptor was derived from a human donor with low-grade glioma or glioblastoma, undergoing nonglioma brain surgery, or in good health (not recorded which). Sequenced input: glioma tissue, nonneoplastic brain tissue, or PBMCs (not recorded which). The DNA of the CDR3 is TGTGCCAGCAGTAAACTCCAGGGTTGGGACAATGAGCAGTTCTTC. It yields the protein CASSKLQGWDNEQFF.